The clone carrying this T cell receptor (beta chain) was seen more than once but under ten times. The record originates from a study of identical twins. TCRdb used MiXCR to reprocess the 5' RACE reads, holding one entry per CDR3 protein. The sample holds 500,000 to 550,000 distinct CDR3 sequences; approximately 22% are singletons and the top ten take around 0.9%. This CDR3 comprises 15 residues. The V gene lost 0 bases and the J gene lost 8 bases, with 19 bases spanning the gap. Germline CDR1 and CDR2: DFQATT and SNEGSKA (reference sequence). This sample was shared with a second study, whose subject was T cells expressing NK-cell markers.

What was sequenced was CD4+ T cells sorted from blood. The clonotype comes from a woman under 30 in good health. The chain combines TRBV20-1 with TRBJ1-2; D unresolved. CDR3 DNA sequence: TGCAGTGCTAGAGATGGCCGCAATCCTTTGGGAGGCTACACCTTC. Protein sequence: CSARDGRNPLGGYTF.